Below, 14 T cell receptor beta chains from the same sample are listed, as sequenced in a study of response to subunit inactivated influenza vaccine (dated by TCRdb to the late 2010s). Library construction relied on RT-PCR. TCRdb records Illumina HiSeq 2500 as the sequencer. TCRdb trimmed public reads at Q25 via fastp, called clones via MiXCR and kept in-frame beta chains. Duplicate CDR3 protein sequences are folded into a single record with the most common DNA and genes. This sample gives about 780,000 distinct CDR3 sequences in total; around 20% of them show up just once. Jointly, the top ten make up roughly 11% of the sample. The sample here was PBMCs from blood, taken less than 6 days after vaccination. Every receptor here comes from a man between 50 and 59 years old who received an inactivated influenza vaccine. Donor details come from another sample of the same person, matched by shared clones.

This clonotype was recorded many times. The chain combines TRBV7-2 with TRBJ1-2, with 8 nucleotides matching TRBD1. Germline CDR1 is SGHTA and CDR2 is FQGNSA. The CDR3 spans 13 residues. The J segment lost 5 bases and the V segment lost 6 bases, leaving 5 bases of the junction unmatched. The CDR3 DNA reads TGTGCCAGCAGGGGACAGGTTTCATATGGCTACACCTTC. It yields the protein CASRGQVSYGYTF.

The V gene is TRBV5-1, the J gene TRBJ1-2; the D gene is possibly TRBD1 (6 bases). Trimming cost V 3 bases and J 6 bases, with 12 bases left between them. Germline CDR1 reads SGHRS; CDR2 reads YFSETQ. The CDR3 is 13 residues long. CDR3 protein: CASSSQGSDGYTF. CDR3 sequence (DNA): TGCGCCAGCAGCTCGCAGGGGAGTGATGGCTACACCTTC.

This clonotype was seen many times. The chain links TRBV20-1 to TRBJ2-2; D remains ambiguous. The CDR3 runs to 11 residues. CDR1 is DFQATT, CDR2 SNEGSKA, per germline (reference sequence). Deletions cut 5 bases from V and 3 bases from J, with 4 bases between. Written as DNA, the CDR3 is TGCAGTGCTGAGGACACCGGGGAGCTGTTTTTT. It is translated as CSAEDTGELFF.

The chain uses TRBV15 and TRBJ2-5; 12 nucleotides align to TRBD2. Germline trimming cut 6 bases from V and 1 base from J; bases unmatched to any gene: 9. This CDR3 is built from 17 residues. Per the germline V gene, CDR1 is LNHNV and CDR2 is YYDKDF (reference sequence). The CDR3 region has the DNA TGTGCCACCAGGGACGGACTAGCGGGACGGACCCAAGAGACCCAGTACTTC. This gives the protein CATRDGLAGRTQETQYF.

This clonotype was detected ten times or more. The chain employs TRBV7-9 and TRBJ2-7; no clear D gene. Trimming took 5 bases from V and 2 from J, leaving 10 bases between them. Germline loops: CDR1 SEHNR, CDR2 FQNEAQ (reference sequence). The CDR3 has 13 amino acids. CDR3 in amino acids: CASSPSLPYEQYF. The CDR3 region has the DNA TGTGCCAGCAGCCCCAGTTTGCCCTACGAGCAGTACTTC.

The chain employs TRBV9 and TRBJ2-7, with TRBD2 matching over 12 bases. Trimming at V came to 3 bases and at J to 5 bases, leaving 9 bases not matched to a gene. The V gene's germline CDR1 is SGDLS and CDR2 YYNGEE. The CDR3 runs to 16 residues. CDR3 residues: CASSASSGRAIDEQYF. The CDR3 nucleotides read TGTGCCAGCAGCGCTTCTAGCGGGAGGGCCATAGACGAGCAGTACTTC.

The gene calls are TRBV29-1 and TRBJ2-5; 8 bases map to TRBD1. The CDR3 spans 14 residues. Trimming cost V 6 bases and J 5 bases; bases outside gene matches: 11. Germline V gene sequence: CDR1 SQVTM, CDR2 ANQGSEA. The chain's CDR3 is CSVGQGARGETQYF. CDR3 nucleotide sequence: TGCAGCGTGGGGCAGGGGGCGCGCGGGGAGACCCAGTACTTC.

J is TRBJ2-5 and V is TRBV20-1, with D perhaps assigned TRBD1 or TRBD2 (5 bases each). V was cut by 4 bases and J by 5 bases, with 23 bases left in between. The CDR3 extends over 16 amino acids. Germline V gives CDR1 DFQATT, CDR2 SNEGSKA (reference sequence). CDR3 amino acids: CSAIDEGDPWKETQYF. In DNA form, the CDR3 reads TGCAGTGCTATCGACGAAGGGGACCCCTGGAAGGAGACCCAGTACTTC.

This chain links TRBV12-3 or TRBV12-4 with TRBJ2-2; no clear D. V was clipped by 5 bases and J by 7 bases, with 14 bases between them. This CDR3 comprises 14 residues. CDR3 bases: TGTGCCAGCAGTACGACCCGGACGGTCGGGGAGCTGTTTTTT. Translating it yields CASSTTRTVGELFF.

The J gene is TRBJ2-7, the V gene TRBV12-3 or TRBV12-4; D might be TRBD1 (6 bases). The CDR3 covers 14 residues. Deletions cut 5 bases from V and 0 bases from J, with 11 bases between. The CDR3: CASSGTSLSYEQYF. The CDR3 DNA follows: TGTGCCAGCAGTGGGACAAGCCTCTCCTACGAGCAGTACTTC.

This clonotype was recorded a few times. The rearrangement links TRBV7-6 to TRBJ1-5; TRBD1 aligns across 9 bases. With 4 bases clipped from V and 0 bases from J, the junction kept 4 bases outside the gene matches. In germline, CDR1 is SGHVS, CDR2 FNYEAQ. The CDR3 has 16 residues. The CDR3 spells CASSSGTGHSNQPQHF. CDR3 nucleotides: TGTGCCAGCAGCTCAGGGACAGGGCATAGCAATCAGCCCCAGCATTTT.

V usage is TRBV12-3 or TRBV12-4 and J usage is TRBJ1-2, with 8 bases fitting TRBD1. The CDR3 runs to 14 residues. The trim removed 5 bases at V and 8 bases at J, leaving 10 bases unmatched. Written as DNA, the CDR3 is TGTGCCAGCAGTACTACAGGGGGTATGAGGGGCTACACCTTC. This codes for CASSTTGGMRGYTF.

In this sample, this clonotype turned up many times. This chain uses TRBV6-2 or TRBV6-3 with TRBJ2-1; TRBD2 aligns across 7 bases. V gave up 10 bases and J gave up 4 bases; unmatched junction bases: 13. Germline-derived CDR1 and CDR2 are MNHEY and SVGEGT. The CDR3 contains 15 residues. CDR3 sequence: CAIGRSLAAYNEQFF. CDR3 DNA: TGTGCCATAGGGAGATCTCTAGCGGCTTACAATGAGCAGTTCTTC.

Points on this clonotype: This may come from a read error, since a much larger clone is one base off. The V call is TRBV6-6, the J call TRBJ2-1; D is uncertain. The CDR3 has 13 residues. The V end was cut by 2 bases, the J end by 3 bases, with 5 bases between. Germline V gene lookup returns CDR1 MNHNY and CDR2 SVGAGI (reference sequence). For the CDR3, the DNA is TGTGCCAGCAGTTACCTGGACTACAATGAGCAGTTCTTC. Amino acid sequence: CASSYLDYNEQFF.